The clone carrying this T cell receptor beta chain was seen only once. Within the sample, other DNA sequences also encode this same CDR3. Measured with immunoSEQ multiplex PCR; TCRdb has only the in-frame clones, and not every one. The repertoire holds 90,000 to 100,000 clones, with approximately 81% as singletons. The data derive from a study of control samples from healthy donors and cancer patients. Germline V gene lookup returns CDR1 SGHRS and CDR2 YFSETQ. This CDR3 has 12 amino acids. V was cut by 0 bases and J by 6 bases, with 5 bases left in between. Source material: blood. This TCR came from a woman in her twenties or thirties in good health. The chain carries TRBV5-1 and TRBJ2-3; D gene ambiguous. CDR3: CASSLAADTQYF. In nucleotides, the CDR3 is TGCGCCAGCAGCTTGGCAGCCGATACGCAGTATTTT. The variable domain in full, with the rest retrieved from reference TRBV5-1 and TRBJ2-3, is KAGVTQTPRYLIKTRGQQVTLSCSPISGHRSVSWYQQTPGQGLQFLFEYFSETQRNKGNFPGRFSGRQFSNSRSEMNVSTLELGDSALYLCASSLAADTQYFGPGTRLTVL.